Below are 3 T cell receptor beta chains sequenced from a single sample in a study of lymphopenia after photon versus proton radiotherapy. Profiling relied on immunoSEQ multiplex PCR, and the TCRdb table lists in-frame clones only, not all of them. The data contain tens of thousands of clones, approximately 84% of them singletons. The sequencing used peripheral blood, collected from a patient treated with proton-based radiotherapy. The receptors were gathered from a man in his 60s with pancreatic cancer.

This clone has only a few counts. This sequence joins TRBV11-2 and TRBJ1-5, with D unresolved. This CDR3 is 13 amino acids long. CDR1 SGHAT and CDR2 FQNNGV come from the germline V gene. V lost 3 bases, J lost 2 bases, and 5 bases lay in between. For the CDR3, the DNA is TGTGCCAGCAGCTTGGACGGCAATCAGCCCCAGCATTTT. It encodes CASSLDGNQPQHF.

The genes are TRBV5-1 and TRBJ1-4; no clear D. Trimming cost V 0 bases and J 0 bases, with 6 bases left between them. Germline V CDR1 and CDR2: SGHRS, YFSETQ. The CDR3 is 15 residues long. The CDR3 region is CASSLGSATNEKLFF. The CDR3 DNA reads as TGCGCCAGCAGCTTGGGCTCTGCAACTAATGAAAAACTGTTTTTT.

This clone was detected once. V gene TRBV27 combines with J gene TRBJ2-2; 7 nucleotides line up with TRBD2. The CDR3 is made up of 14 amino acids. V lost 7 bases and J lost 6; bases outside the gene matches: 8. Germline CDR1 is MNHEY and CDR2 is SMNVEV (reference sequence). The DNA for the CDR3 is TGTGCCAGCAAAGGGCTAGGGAGGGCCGGGGAGCTGTTTTTT. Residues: CASKGLGRAGELFF.